The 26 T cell receptor beta chains listed next were all sequenced from one sample in a study of CD8 T cells in Susac syndrome. The definition of memory subsets for TEMRA sorting was based on CD27 and CD45RA staining. Roughly 0.45 to 1 ug RNA was reverse transcribed with random hexamers. TCRdb used MiXCR to reprocess the immunoSEQ multiplex PCR reads, holding one entry per CDR3 protein. This table has around 2,000 distinct CDR3 sequences, 69% appearing once. Source material: CD8+ TEMRA cells from PBMCs. Sample subset: FACS-sorted terminally differentiated effector memory CD8+ T cells re-expressing CD45RA (CD8+ TEMRA). The receptors come from a human donor with Susac syndrome.

Comments on this clonotype: Its ends do not fully match the called genes, so a read error is possible. V is TRBV28 and J is TRBJ2-3, with unresolved D. The CDR3 has 9 amino acids. The germline V gene encodes CDR1 MDHEN and CDR2 SYDVKM. For the CDR3, the DNA is TGTGCTAGCACAGATACGCAGTATTTT. This gives the protein CASTDTQYF. The full variable domain, with the rest looked up from reference TRBV28 and TRBJ2-3, is DVKVTQSSRYLVKRTGEKVFLECVQDMDHENMFWYRQDPGLGLRLIYFSYDVKMKEKGDIPEGYSVSREKKERFSLILESASTNQTSMYLCASTDTQYFGPGTRLTVL.

The chain has TRBV6-5 and TRBJ1-1; D uncertain. In germline, CDR1 is MNHEY, CDR2 SVGAGI. The CDR3 is 14 amino acids. V gave up 0 bases and J gave up 6 bases, with 11 bases separating them. The CDR3 region has the DNA TGTGCCAGCAGTTACTCTCCCCGGATGGCTGAAGCTTTCTTT. Translating it yields CASSYSPRMAEAFF.

This clonotype occurred a few times. V gene TRBV11-2 combines with J gene TRBJ2-5; D is ambiguous. CDR1 is SGHAT, CDR2 FQNNGV, per germline. The V end was cut by 1 base, the J end by 2 bases, with 2 bases between. The CDR3 has 12 residues. The CDR3 DNA reads TGTGCCAGCAGCTTAGGACAAGAGACCCAGTACTTC. The encoded protein is CASSLGQETQYF.

This chain connects TRBV28 to TRBJ1-1; no definite D call. The CDR3 covers 14 residues. V lost 5 bases to trimming and J lost 1 base, with 11 bases between them. The germline CDR1 and CDR2 sequences are MDHEN and SYDVKM. The CDR3 sequence is CASSAATPNTEAFF. In nucleotides, the CDR3 is TGTGCCAGCAGTGCGGCCACTCCGAACACTGAAGCTTTCTTT. Together with reference TRBV28 and TRBJ1-1, the CDR3 gives the full variable domain: DVKVTQSSRYLVKRTGEKVFLECVQDMDHENMFWYRQDPGLGLRLIYFSYDVKMKEKGDIPEGYSVSREKKERFSLILESASTNQTSMYLCASSAATPNTEAFFGQGTRLTVV.

The rearrangement links TRBV15 to TRBJ2-2; 9 nucleotides align to TRBD2. The CDR3 contains 21 residues. After removal of 2 bases from V and 5 bases from J, the junction contained 21 bases not matched to a gene. In germline, CDR1 is LNHNV, CDR2 YYDKDF (reference sequence). CDR3 protein: CATSRQRDGIGGGAQTGELFF. Written as DNA, the CDR3 is TGTGCCACCAGCAGACAACGGGATGGGATTGGCGGGGGGGCACAGACCGGGGAGCTGTTTTTT.

The J gene is TRBJ2-4, the V gene TRBV7-2; perhaps TRBD2 as D (6 bases). Germline V gene lookup returns CDR1 SGHTA and CDR2 FQGNSA. The CDR3 contains 19 residues. V lost 1 base to trimming and J lost 0 bases, with 19 bases between them. The DNA of the CDR3 is TGTGCCAGCAGCTTAGATATCGGGAGACCCCTTCTAGCCAAAAACATTCAGTACTTC. Encoded protein: CASSLDIGRPLLAKNIQYF.

The chain recombines TRBV10-3 with TRBJ1-1, with D perhaps matching TRBD1 (5 bases). The CDR3 has 13 residues. Per the germline V gene, CDR1 is ENHRY and CDR2 is SYGVKD. The V gene lost 2 bases and the J gene lost 13 bases, with 17 bases spanning the gap. The CDR3 bases are TGTGCCATCAGTGAGGAGGGGCGCTGCGTAGATTTCTTT. Its protein is CAISEEGRCVDFF.

This clonotype appeared once. The chain uses TRBV9 and TRBJ1-2; unclear D gene. The germline V gene encodes CDR1 SGDLS and CDR2 YYNGEE. This CDR3 region has 12 residues. With 2 bases removed from V and 6 bases from J, the gap between germline ends came to 8 bases. The CDR3 coding sequence is TGTGCCAGCAGCGTCGACTTCCATGGCTACACCTTC. Residues: CASSVDFHGYTF.

The table lists this clonotype with a few counts. V usage is TRBV19 and J usage is TRBJ1-5, with a possible D match to TRBD1 (5 bases). Per germline, CDR1 LNHDA and CDR2 SQIVND (reference sequence). The V gene lost 9 bases and the J gene lost 1 base, with 19 bases spanning the gap. CDR3 size: 16 residues. The CDR3 here is CASDAAFDSSNQPQHF. The CDR3 DNA sequence: TGTGCCAGCGATGCCGCCTTCGACAGCAGCAATCAGCCCCAGCATTTT.

The CDR3 sequence is CASSLVAGDNNEQFF. The DNA of the CDR3 is TGTGCCAGCAGCTTGGTAGCGGGGGACAACAATGAGCAGTTCTTC. This chain connects TRBV5-4 to TRBJ2-1; TRBD2 agrees at 9 bases. The CDR3 length is 15 residues. V was clipped by 0 bases and J by 5 bases; unmatched bases: 3. Per germline, CDR1 SGHNT and CDR2 YYREEE (reference sequence).

This sequence joins TRBV20-1 and TRBJ2-7; D may be TRBD1 or TRBD2 (5 bases each). The CDR3 is made up of 15 amino acids. Per the germline V gene, CDR1 is DFQATT and CDR2 is SNEGSKA (reference sequence). The ends were cut back, 3 bases at V and 4 bases at J, with 19 bases in the middle. The CDR3 region is CSARGPGTDLYEQYF. DNA for the CDR3: TGCAGTGCTAGGGGGCCCGGGACGGATTTATACGAGCAGTACTTC.

This chain links TRBV19 with TRBJ1-5; no clear D gene. Germline CDR1 reads LNHDA; CDR2 reads SQIVND (reference sequence). V lost 1 base to trimming and J lost 2 bases, with 18 bases between them. This CDR3 comprises 18 residues. CDR3 sequence (DNA): TGTGCCAGTAGTATAGGGGGAACGGGATTAACCGGCAATCAGCCCCAGCATTTT. Translating it yields CASSIGGTGLTGNQPQHF.

The V and J genes are TRBV6-2 or TRBV6-3 and TRBJ2-7; the D gene could be TRBD1 or TRBD2 (5 bases each). CDR1 and CDR2 from the germline V gene are MNHEY and SVGEGT. V was cut by 3 bases and J by 6 bases, with 21 bases left in between. This CDR3 contains 16 residues. The CDR3: CASSYSRTRDAAEQYV. The CDR3 region has the DNA TGTGCCAGCAGTTATAGTAGGACACGGGATGCTGCCGAGCAGTACGTC.

The count of this clonotype is one. J is TRBJ2-1 and V is TRBV19; 10 nucleotides line up with TRBD2. Germline CDR1 and CDR2: LNHDA and SQIVND (reference sequence). After removal of 8 bases from V and 1 base from J, the junction contained 17 bases not matched to a gene. The CDR3 is 19 amino acids. The CDR3 spells CASSYPGLAEDPSYNEQFF. The CDR3, as DNA: TGTGCCAGTTCTTATCCTGGACTAGCGGAGGACCCTTCCTACAATGAGCAGTTCTTC.

This chain connects TRBV28 to TRBJ2-3; D possibly corresponds to TRBD1 (5 bases). The V gene lost 3 bases and the J gene lost 3 bases, with 16 bases spanning the gap. This CDR3 region has 16 residues. Germline V gives CDR1 MDHEN, CDR2 SYDVKM. The CDR3 spells CASSLDISTRTDTQYF. For the CDR3, the DNA is TGTGCCAGCAGTTTGGACATTTCCACTCGTACAGATACGCAGTATTTT.

The rearrangement joins TRBV20-1 to TRBJ2-1; maybe TRBD2 (6 bases). Germline CDR1 is DFQATT and CDR2 is SNEGSKA (reference sequence). The CDR3 extends over 15 amino acids. The ends were cut back, 6 bases at V and 1 base at J, with 16 bases in the middle. The CDR3: CSATSGTPSYNEQFF. The CDR3 DNA is TGCAGTGCCACTTCCGGGACTCCTTCCTACAATGAGCAGTTCTTC.

The chain has TRBV20-1 and TRBJ2-1; 12 bases map to TRBD2. Unmatched junction bases numbered 10, after V lost 4 bases and J lost 12 bases. Germline V CDR1 and CDR2: DFQATT, SNEGSKA (reference sequence). The CDR3 extends over 14 amino acids. The CDR3: CSATGLAGYKGQFF. The CDR3 DNA is TGCAGTGCTACAGGACTAGCGGGATACAAAGGGCAGTTCTTC.

The chain uses TRBV20-1 and TRBJ2-3; D is perhaps TRBD2 (6 bases). Germline V CDR1 and CDR2: DFQATT, SNEGSKA (reference sequence). V was cut by 5 bases and J by 1 base, with 13 bases left in between. The CDR3 is made up of 14 amino acids. The chain's CDR3 is CSAPHGGGTDTQYF. As DNA, the CDR3 is TGCAGTGCTCCGCATGGCGGGGGCACAGATACGCAGTATTTT.

This chain links TRBV2 with TRBJ2-3; 7 bases map to TRBD1. Germline V gene sequence: CDR1 SNHLY, CDR2 FYNNEI. V lost 6 bases and J lost 0; bases outside the gene matches: 3. CDR3 size: 14 residues. As DNA, the CDR3 is TGTGCCAGCAGGAACAGGGGTAGCACAGATACGCAGTATTTT. Translation: CASRNRGSTDTQYF. Combining the CDR3 with reference TRBV2 and TRBJ2-3 gives the whole variable domain EPEVTQTPSHQVTQMGQEVILRCVPISNHLYFYWYRQILGQKVEFLVSFYNNEISEKSEIFDDQFSVERPDGSNFTLKIRSTKLEDSAMYFCASRNRGSTDTQYFGPGTRLTVL.

The V and J genes are TRBV29-1 and TRBJ1-1; weak D call: TRBD1 (5 bases). This CDR3 is 15 amino acids long. Germline V gives CDR1 SQVTM, CDR2 ANQGSEA. V lost 1 base, J lost 5 bases, and 17 bases lay in between. This CDR3 reads CSVEGGQKGKTEAFF. The CDR3 DNA follows: TGCAGCGTTGAAGGTGGACAAAAGGGAAAAACTGAAGCTTTCTTT.

This chain joins TRBV28 and TRBJ1-2; D is uncertain. The CDR3 is made up of 17 amino acids. Looked up from germline, CDR1 is MDHEN and CDR2 is SYDVKM. V was pared by 10 bases and J by 3 bases, with 27 bases between. The CDR3 loop is CAIAEGYVTHRDYGYTF. DNA of the CDR3: TGTGCCATCGCGGAGGGATACGTGACCCACCGGGACTATGGCTACACCTTC.

The chain links TRBV27 to TRBJ2-7; D call uncertain. Germline CDR1 and CDR2: MNHEY and SMNVEV (reference sequence). The CDR3 is made up of 13 amino acids. V lost 0 bases, J lost 3 bases, and 6 bases lay in between. The CDR3 spells CASSLSERYEQYF. In DNA, the CDR3 is TGTGCCAGCAGTTTATCCGAGCGCTACGAGCAGTACTTC.

The J gene is TRBJ1-2, the V gene TRBV28; D ambiguous. V shed 5 bases and J shed 7 bases, with 11 bases lying between them. CDR1 and CDR2 from the germline V gene are MDHEN and SYDVKM. There are 12 residues in the CDR3. The CDR3 protein is CASSTMAGGYTF. CDR3 sequence (DNA): TGTGCCAGCAGTACTATGGCGGGTGGCTACACCTTC.

This rearrangement joins TRBV28 to TRBJ1-6, with D tentatively TRBD1 (5 bases). Per the germline V gene, CDR1 is MDHEN and CDR2 is SYDVKM. Between the trimmed V and J ends, which lost 6 bases and 8 bases, there was a span of 14 bases. The CDR3 is 14 amino acids. The CDR3 DNA sequence: TGTGCCAGCAGAGACAGTTTCCCGCATTCACCCCTCCACTTT. Protein sequence: CASRDSFPHSPLHF.

This clonotype has just one count. This chain uses TRBV9 with TRBJ2-1, with D possibly TRBD1 on 6 matching bases. The CDR3 totals 15 residues. V was trimmed by 6 bases and J by 2 bases, leaving 15 bases between them. Germline V gene lookup returns CDR1 SGDLS and CDR2 YYNGEE. CDR3 amino acids: CASNAQGNAYNEQFF. DNA of the CDR3: TGTGCCAGCAACGCGCAGGGGAACGCCTACAATGAGCAGTTCTTC.

The chain joins TRBV28 to TRBJ1-3; possibly TRBD1 for D (5 bases). Between the trimmed V and J ends, which lost 2 bases and 2 bases, there was a span of 13 bases. This CDR3 has 16 residues. The V gene's germline CDR1 is MDHEN and CDR2 SYDVKM. The CDR3 DNA follows: TGTGCCAGCAGTTTAATAGGGGACGATGCTGGAAACACCATATATTTT. Its protein product is CASSLIGDDAGNTIYF.